A selection of T cell receptor beta chains follows, all from one sample in a study of blood T cell repertoires in COVID-19. Generated by immunoSEQ multiplex PCR, the TCRdb table keeps only in-frame clones and is missing some. This table holds around 46,000 clones, 77% found once. The sample consisted of peripheral blood. The origin of the receptors is a human donor with active or convalescent COVID-19. The donor label of this sample is uncertain. Both conserved end residues are part of each CDR3. A D gene is named only where the DNA matches it firmly. Some rows have no size entry. The others give once, few or many, or a class for an expanded clone.

>NA|TRBJ1-6|TRBV9|NA
TGTGCCAGCAGCGTAGAGGGCAGGGCTGATTCACCCCTCCACTTT
CASSVEGRADSPLHF
>NA|TRBJ1-1|TRBV10-3|TRBD1
TGTGCCATCAGTGGGCGGGCAGGGGGCACTGAAGCTTTCTTT
CAISGRAGGTEAFF
>NA|TRBJ2-7|TRBV5-6|TRBD2
TGTGCCAGCAGCTTCCAGCGGGGAGTGGAGTCCTACGAGCAGTACTTC
CASSFQRGVESYEQYF
>NA|TRBJ2-7|TRBV2|NA
TGTGCCAGCAAGCGGGCCTACTACGAGCAGTACTTC
CASKRAYYEQYF
>NA|TRBJ2-5|TRBV19|NA
TGTGCCAGTAGTATGAACAGAGAAGAGACCCAGTACTTC
CASSMNREETQYF
>NA|TRBJ1-1|TRBV5-6|NA
TGTGCCAGCAGCTCCTCGAGGGATTGGGGGCTGAACACTGAAGCTTTCTTT
CASSSSRDWGLNTEAFF
>NA|TRBJ2-5|TRBV4-2|TRBD2
TGTGCCAGCAGCCAAGGAGCGGGAGGAGGAGAGACCCAGTACTTC
CASSQGAGGGETQYF
>NA|TRBJ2-5|TRBV25-1|NA
TGTGCCAGCAGTGGGTCGAGGAGGCCCCAAGAGACCCAGTACTTC
CASSGSRRPQETQYF
>NA|TRBJ2-1|TRBV29-1|TRBD2
TGCAGCGTTCGGACTAGCGGGAGCCCCCCTGAGCAGTTCTTC
CSVRTSGSPPEQFF
>NA|TRBJ1-5|TRBV30|NA
TGTGCCTGGAGTTCCACAGGCCAGCCCCAGCATTTT
CAWSSTGQPQHF
>NA|TRBJ1-2|TRBV19|TRBD1
TGTGCCGGGACAGGGCGGATTGGCTACACCTTC
CAGTGRIGYTF
>NA|TRBJ2-5|TRBV4-2|TRBD2
TGTGCCAGCAGCCAAGATTCAACTAGCGGGAGTGAGACCCAGTACTTC
CASSQDSTSGSETQYF
>once|TRBJ2-5|TRBV11-2|NA
TGTGCCAGCAGCCCCAATGCCGGGGTTCAAGAGACCCAGTACTTC
CASSPNAGVQETQYF
>NA|TRBJ2-1|TRBV6-2/TRBV6-3|NA
TGTGCCAGCAGTTACTCGCACCAGACAGGACCTAACAATGAGCAGTTCTTC
CASSYSHQTGPNNEQFF
>NA|TRBJ2-2|TRBV29-1|NA
TGCAGCGTTTCCCTCACCGGGGAGCTGTTTTTT
CSVSLTGELFF
>once|TRBJ1-5|TRBV4-1|NA
TGCGCCAGCAGCCTAATGAGCAATCAGCCCCAGCATTTT
CASSLMSNQPQHF
>NA|TRBJ2-7|TRBV9|TRBD2
TGTGCCAGCAGCGGACTAGCGGACTCCTACGAGCAGTACTTC
CASSGLADSYEQYF
>once|TRBJ1-2|TRBV27|TRBD1
TGTGCCAGCAGTTTAGACTTTCGACAGGGAGTGGACTATGGCTACACCTTC
CASSLDFRQGVDYGYTF
>few|TRBJ2-1|TRBV9|TRBD1
TGTGCCAGCAGCCCAATTCCCGGGACAGGGGGCAAGAATGAGCAGTTCTTC
CASSPIPGTGGKNEQFF